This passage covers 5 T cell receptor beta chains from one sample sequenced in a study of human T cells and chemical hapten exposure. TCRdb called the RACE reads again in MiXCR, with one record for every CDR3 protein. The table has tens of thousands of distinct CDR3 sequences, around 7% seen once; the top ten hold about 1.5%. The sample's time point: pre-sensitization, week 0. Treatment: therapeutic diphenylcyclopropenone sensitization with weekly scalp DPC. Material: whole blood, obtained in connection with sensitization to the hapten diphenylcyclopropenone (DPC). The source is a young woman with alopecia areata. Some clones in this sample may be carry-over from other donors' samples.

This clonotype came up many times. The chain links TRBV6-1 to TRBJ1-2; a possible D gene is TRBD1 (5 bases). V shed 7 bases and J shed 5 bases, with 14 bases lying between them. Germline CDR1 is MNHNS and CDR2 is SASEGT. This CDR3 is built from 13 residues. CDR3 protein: CASTTRAGYGYTF. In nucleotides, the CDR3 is TGTGCCAGCACCACGAGGGCAGGGTATGGCTACACCTTC.

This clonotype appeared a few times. CDR3 sequence (DNA): TGTGCCGCCACGACTAGCGGGGAGCAGTACTTC. Its protein product is CAATTSGEQYF. The J gene is TRBJ2-7, the V gene TRBV5-4; 10 nucleotides match TRBD2. In germline, CDR1 is SGHNT, CDR2 YYREEE (reference sequence). The V and J ends lost 10 bases and 7 bases, in that order; junction bases with no gene match: 5. The CDR3 runs 11 residues.

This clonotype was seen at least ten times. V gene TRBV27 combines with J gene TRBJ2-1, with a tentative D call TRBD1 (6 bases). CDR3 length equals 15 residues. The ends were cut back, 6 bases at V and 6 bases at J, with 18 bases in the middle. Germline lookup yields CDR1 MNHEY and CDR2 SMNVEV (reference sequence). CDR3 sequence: CASSQDRGGPNEQFF. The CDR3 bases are TGTGCCAGCAGCCAGGACAGAGGAGGACCCAATGAGCAGTTCTTC.

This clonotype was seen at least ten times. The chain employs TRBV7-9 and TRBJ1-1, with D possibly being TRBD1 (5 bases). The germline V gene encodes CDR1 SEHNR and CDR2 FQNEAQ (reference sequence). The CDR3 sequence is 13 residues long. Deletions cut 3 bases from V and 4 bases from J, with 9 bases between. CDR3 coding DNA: TGTGCCAGCAGCTTGAGGGACTTCACTGAAGCTTTCTTT. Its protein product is CASSLRDFTEAFF.

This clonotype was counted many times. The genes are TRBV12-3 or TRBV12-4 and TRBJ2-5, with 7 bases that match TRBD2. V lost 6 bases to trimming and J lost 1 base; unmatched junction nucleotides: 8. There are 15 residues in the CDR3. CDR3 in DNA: TGTGCCAGCAGGGGGGGGTGGGGACTCCAAGAGACCCAGTACTTC. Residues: CASRGGWGLQETQYF.